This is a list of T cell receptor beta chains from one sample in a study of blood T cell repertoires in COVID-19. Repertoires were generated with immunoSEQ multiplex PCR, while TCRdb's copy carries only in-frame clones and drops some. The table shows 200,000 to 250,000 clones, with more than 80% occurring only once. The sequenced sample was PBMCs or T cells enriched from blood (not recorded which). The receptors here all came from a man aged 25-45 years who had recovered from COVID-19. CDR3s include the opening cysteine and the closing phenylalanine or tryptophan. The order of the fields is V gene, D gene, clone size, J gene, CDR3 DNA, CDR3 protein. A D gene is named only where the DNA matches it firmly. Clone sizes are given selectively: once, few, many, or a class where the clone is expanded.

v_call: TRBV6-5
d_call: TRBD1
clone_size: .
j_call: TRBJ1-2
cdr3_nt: TGTGCCAGCAGTAGGGGGACAGGTCCAAACTATGGCTACACCTTC
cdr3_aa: CASSRGTGPNYGYTF

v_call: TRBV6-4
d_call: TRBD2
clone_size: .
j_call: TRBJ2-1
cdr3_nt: TGTGCCAGCAGTGCCCGGGAGGGTTACAATGAGCAGTTCTTC
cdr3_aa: CASSAREGYNEQFF

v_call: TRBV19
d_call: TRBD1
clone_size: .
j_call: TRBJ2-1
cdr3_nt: TGTGCCAGTAGTCGGACAGGGGCCTACAATGAGCAGTTCTTC
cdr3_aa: CASSRTGAYNEQFF

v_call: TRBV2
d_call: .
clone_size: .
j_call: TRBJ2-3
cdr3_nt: TGTGCCAGCGCTGCAGGGGGGAGTGCAGATACGCAGTATTTT
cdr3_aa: CASAAGGSADTQYF

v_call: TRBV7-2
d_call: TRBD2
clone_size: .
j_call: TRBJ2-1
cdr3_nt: TGTGCCAGCAGCTTTCTGCTAGCGGGGGTCAATGAGCAGTTCTTC
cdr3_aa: CASSFLLAGVNEQFF

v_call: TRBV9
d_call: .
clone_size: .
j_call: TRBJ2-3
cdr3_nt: TGTGCCAGCAGTCCACTGACAAATCCCACAGATACGCAGTATTTT
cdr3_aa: CASSPLTNPTDTQYF

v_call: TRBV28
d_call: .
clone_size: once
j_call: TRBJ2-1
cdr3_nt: TGTGCCAGCAGGGAGAGAGAGTCCCAGTTCTTC
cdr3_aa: CASRERESQFF

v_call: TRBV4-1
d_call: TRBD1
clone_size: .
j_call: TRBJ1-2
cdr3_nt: TGCGCCAGCAGCCAACCGGGACAGCGAGTCTATGGCTACACCTTC
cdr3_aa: CASSQPGQRVYGYTF

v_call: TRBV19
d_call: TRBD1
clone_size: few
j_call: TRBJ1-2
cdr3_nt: TGTGCCAGTAGTGGACAGGGGGCGGATGGCTACACCTTC
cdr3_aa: CASSGQGADGYTF

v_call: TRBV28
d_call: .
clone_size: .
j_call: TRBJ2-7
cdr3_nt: TGTGCCAGCAGTTCCAAGGGGGACGGGTCCTACGAGCAGTACTTC
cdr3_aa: CASSSKGDGSYEQYF

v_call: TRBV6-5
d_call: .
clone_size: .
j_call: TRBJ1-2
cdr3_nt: TGTGCCAGCAGTTACTCTAGGACAGCCTTTTCTGGCTACACCTTC
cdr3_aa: CASSYSRTAFSGYTF

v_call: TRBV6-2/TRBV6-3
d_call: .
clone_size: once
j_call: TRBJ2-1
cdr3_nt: TGTGCCAGCAGCCCCCGGGACAACAATGAGCAGTTCTTC
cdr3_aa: CASSPRDNNEQFF

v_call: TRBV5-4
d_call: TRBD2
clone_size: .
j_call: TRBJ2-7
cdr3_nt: TGTGCCAGCAGCTTGGGTAGCGGGCCTTACGAGCAGTACTTC
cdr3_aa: CASSLGSGPYEQYF

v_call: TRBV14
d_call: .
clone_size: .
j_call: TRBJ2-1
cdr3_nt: TGTGCCAGCAGCCAAGGGGACTCTAACTACAATGAGCAGTTCTTC
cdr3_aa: CASSQGDSNYNEQFF

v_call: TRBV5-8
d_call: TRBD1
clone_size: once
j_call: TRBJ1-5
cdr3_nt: TGTGCCAGCAGCCCGGGACAGGGCTCGAATCAGCCCCAGCATTTT
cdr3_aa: CASSPGQGSNQPQHF

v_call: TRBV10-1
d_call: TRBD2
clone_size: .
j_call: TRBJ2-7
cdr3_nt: TGCGCCAGCAGTGAGAGGACTAGCGGGGTTTTTCCCTACGAGCAGTACTTC
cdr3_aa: CASSERTSGVFPYEQYF

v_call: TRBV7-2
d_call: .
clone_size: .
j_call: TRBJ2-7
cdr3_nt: TGTGCCAGCAGCTTTTCCTCAGGGGAGTCCTACGAGCAGTACTTC
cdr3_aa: CASSFSSGESYEQYF

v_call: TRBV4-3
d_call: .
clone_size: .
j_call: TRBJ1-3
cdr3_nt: TGCGCCAGCAGCCAAGTCCACGAGGGCTCTGGAAACACCATATATTTT
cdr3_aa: CASSQVHEGSGNTIYF

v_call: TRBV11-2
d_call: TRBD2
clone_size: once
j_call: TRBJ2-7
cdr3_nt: TGTGCCAGCAGCCCATGGACTAGCGGGAGGAACGAGCAGTACTTC
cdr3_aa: CASSPWTSGRNEQYF

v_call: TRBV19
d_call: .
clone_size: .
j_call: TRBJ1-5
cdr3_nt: TGTGCCAGTAGTTCCGGGATGGGGGGGCAGCCCCAGCATTTT
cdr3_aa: CASSSGMGGQPQHF

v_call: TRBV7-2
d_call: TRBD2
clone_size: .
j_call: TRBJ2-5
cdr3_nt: TGTGCCGGGCAGGCGGGGGACCAAGAGACCCAGTACTTC
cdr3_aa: CAGQAGDQETQYF

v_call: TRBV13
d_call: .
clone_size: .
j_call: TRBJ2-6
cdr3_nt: TGTGCCAGCAGCTCGGGAACTGCGGAATCTGGGGCCAACGTCCTGACTTTC
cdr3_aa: CASSSGTAESGANVLTF

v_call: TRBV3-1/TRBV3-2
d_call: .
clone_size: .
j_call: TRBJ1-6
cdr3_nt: TGTGCCAGCAGCCGCGGGGAGTCTAATTCACCCCTCCACTTT
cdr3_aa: CASSRGESNSPLHF

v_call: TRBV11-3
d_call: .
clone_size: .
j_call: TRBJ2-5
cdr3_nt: TGTGCCAGCAGCTTAGGAGATGTGGGAGCCCTAGAGACCCAGTACTTC
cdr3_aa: CASSLGDVGALETQYF

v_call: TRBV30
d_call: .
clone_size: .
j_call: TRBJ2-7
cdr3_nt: TGTGCCTGGAGTGTTTGGGGGCGGAGGTCGGTGGCCTACGAGCAGTACTTC
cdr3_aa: CAWSVWGRRSVAYEQYF

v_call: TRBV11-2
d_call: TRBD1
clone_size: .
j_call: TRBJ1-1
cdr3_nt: TGTGCCAGCAGCTCGGGACAGGGGATTCGGGCGAACACTGAAGCTTTCTTT
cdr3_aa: CASSSGQGIRANTEAFF

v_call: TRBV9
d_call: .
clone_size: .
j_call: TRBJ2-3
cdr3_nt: TGTGCCAGCAGCGTAGGCCTCAGGGCTAGCACAGATACGCAGTATTTT
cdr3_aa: CASSVGLRASTDTQYF

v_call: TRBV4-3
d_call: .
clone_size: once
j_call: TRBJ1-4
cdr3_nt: TGCGCCAGCAGCCAAGAAGGGACAACAACTAATGAAAAACTGTTTTTT
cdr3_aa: CASSQEGTTTNEKLFF

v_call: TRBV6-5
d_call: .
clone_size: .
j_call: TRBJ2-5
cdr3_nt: TGTGCCAGCAGTTACTCGTCCGGGGAGTCAGAGACCCAGTACTTC
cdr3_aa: CASSYSSGESETQYF

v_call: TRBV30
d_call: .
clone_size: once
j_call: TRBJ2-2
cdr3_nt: TGTGCCTGGAGTATCAAATACACCGGGGAGCTGTTTTTT
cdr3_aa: CAWSIKYTGELFF

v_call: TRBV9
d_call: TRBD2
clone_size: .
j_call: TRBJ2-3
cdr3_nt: TGTGCCAGCAGCGTGGCGGGAGGCCCAGGAGGAGATACGCAGTATTTT
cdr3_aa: CASSVAGGPGGDTQYF

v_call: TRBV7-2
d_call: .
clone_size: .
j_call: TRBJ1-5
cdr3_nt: TGTGCCAGCAGCTTAGAACAGGTTTATAGCAATCAGCCCCAGCATTTT
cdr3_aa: CASSLEQVYSNQPQHF

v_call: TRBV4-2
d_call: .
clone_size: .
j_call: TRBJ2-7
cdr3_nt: TGTGCCAGCAGCCAAGAAGAGGGCGGCTACGAGCAGTACTTC
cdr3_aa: CASSQEEGGYEQYF

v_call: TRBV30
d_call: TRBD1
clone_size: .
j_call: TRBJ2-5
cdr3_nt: TGTGCCTGGGACAGGGGCATCCAAGAGACCCAGTACTTC
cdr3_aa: CAWDRGIQETQYF

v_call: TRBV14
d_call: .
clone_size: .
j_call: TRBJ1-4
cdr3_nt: TGTGCCAGCAGCCAAGTGGCCCCCTTTGCCGAGAGGAATGAAAAACTGTTTTTT
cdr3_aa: CASSQVAPFAERNEKLFF

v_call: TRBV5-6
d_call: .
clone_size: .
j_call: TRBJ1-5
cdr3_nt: TGTGCCAGCAGCTTAGGTGGGGGGGCGAATCAGCCCCAGCATTTT
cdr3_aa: CASSLGGGANQPQHF

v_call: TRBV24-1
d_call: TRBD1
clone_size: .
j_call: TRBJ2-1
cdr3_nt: TGTGCCACCAGTGAACCGGGACAGTACAATGAGCAGTTCTTC
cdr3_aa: CATSEPGQYNEQFF

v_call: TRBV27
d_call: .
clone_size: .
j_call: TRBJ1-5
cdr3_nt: TGTGCCAGCAGTTTGGGGGGAGCAGGGCCCCAGCATTTT
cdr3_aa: CASSLGGAGPQHF

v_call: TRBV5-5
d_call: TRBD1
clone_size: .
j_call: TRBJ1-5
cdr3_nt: TGTGCCAGCAGCCTGGGAACAGGGGCAGGTCAGCCCCAGCATTTT
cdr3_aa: CASSLGTGAGQPQHF

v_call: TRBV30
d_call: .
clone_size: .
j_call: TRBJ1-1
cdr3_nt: TGTGCCTGGAGTGCCGGGACTGTCTCCTTCAACACTGAAGCTTTCTTT
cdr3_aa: CAWSAGTVSFNTEAFF

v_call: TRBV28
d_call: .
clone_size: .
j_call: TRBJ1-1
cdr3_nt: TGTGCCAGCACGGAGGGGGGGGGCAGAGTTACTGAAGCTTTCTTT
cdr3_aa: CASTEGGGRVTEAFF

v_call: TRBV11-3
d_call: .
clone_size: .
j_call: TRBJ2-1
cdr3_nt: TGTGCCAGCAGCGACAATGAGGGGGTATATGAGCAGTTCTTC
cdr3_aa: CASSDNEGVYEQFF

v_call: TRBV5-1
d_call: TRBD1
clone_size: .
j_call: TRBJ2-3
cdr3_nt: TGCGCCAGCAGCTTGACCGACAGGGGAAACACAGATACGCAGTATTTT
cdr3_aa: CASSLTDRGNTDTQYF

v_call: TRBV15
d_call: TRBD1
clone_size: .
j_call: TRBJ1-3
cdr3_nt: TGTGCCACCAGCAGAGACAGGGGGCTAAGTCCCTCTGGAAACACCATATATTTT
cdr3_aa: CATSRDRGLSPSGNTIYF

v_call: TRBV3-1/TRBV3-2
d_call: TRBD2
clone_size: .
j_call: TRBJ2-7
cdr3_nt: TGTGCCAGCAGCCAAGGGCACGCGGGAGGGCCCTACGAGCAGTACTTC
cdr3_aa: CASSQGHAGGPYEQYF

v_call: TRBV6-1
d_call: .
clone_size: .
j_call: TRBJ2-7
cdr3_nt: TGTGCCAGCAGAGAAGGCGAGGAGCAGTACTTC
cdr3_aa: CASREGEEQYF

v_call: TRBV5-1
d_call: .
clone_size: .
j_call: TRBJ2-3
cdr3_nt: TGCGCCAGCAGCCTCAGTTCACACACAGATACGCAGTATTTT
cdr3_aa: CASSLSSHTDTQYF

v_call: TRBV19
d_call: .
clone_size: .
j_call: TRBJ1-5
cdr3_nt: TGTGCCAGTAGTATAGATACGGAGGCAGGTAGCAATCAGCCCCAGCATTTT
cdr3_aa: CASSIDTEAGSNQPQHF

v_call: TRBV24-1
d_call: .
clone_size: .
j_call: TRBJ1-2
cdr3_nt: TGTGCCACCAGCGACAGCCGCTATGGCTACACCTTC
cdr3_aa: CATSDSRYGYTF

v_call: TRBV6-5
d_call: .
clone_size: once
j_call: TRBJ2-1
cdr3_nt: TGTGCCAGCCAGTCGGAGGGGTACAATGAGCAGTTCTTC
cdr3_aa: CASQSEGYNEQFF

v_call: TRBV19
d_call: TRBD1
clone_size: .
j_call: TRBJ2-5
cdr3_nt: TGTGCCAGTAGTCGACCCACAGGGGGCAAACAAGAGACCCAGTACTTC
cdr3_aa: CASSRPTGGKQETQYF

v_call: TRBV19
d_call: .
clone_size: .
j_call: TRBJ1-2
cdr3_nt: TGTGCCAGTAGTATAGGAACAGGTACCTATGGCTACACCTTC
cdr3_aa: CASSIGTGTYGYTF

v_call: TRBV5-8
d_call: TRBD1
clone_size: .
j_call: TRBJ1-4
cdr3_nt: TGTGCCAGCAGCGGTCAGACAGGGCTAGGCGCTAATGAAAAACTGTTTTTT
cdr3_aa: CASSGQTGLGANEKLFF

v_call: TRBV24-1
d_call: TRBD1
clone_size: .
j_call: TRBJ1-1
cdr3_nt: TGTGCCACCAGGGGGACAGGGAACACTGAAGCTTTCTTT
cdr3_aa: CATRGTGNTEAFF

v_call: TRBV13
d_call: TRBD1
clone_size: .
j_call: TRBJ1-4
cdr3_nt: TGTGCCAGTAAGGGACAGGGTGGTGAAAAACTGTTTTTT
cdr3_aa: CASKGQGGEKLFF

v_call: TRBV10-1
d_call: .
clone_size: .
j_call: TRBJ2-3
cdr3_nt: TGCGCCAGCAGTGAGTCGACGTGGGTCCAGCGGCCCACAGATACGCAGTATTTT
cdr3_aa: CASSESTWVQRPTDTQYF

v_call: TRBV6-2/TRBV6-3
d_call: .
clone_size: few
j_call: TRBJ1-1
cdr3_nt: TGTGCCAGCAGTTACTCGACAGGGAACACTGAAGCTTTCTTT
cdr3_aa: CASSYSTGNTEAFF